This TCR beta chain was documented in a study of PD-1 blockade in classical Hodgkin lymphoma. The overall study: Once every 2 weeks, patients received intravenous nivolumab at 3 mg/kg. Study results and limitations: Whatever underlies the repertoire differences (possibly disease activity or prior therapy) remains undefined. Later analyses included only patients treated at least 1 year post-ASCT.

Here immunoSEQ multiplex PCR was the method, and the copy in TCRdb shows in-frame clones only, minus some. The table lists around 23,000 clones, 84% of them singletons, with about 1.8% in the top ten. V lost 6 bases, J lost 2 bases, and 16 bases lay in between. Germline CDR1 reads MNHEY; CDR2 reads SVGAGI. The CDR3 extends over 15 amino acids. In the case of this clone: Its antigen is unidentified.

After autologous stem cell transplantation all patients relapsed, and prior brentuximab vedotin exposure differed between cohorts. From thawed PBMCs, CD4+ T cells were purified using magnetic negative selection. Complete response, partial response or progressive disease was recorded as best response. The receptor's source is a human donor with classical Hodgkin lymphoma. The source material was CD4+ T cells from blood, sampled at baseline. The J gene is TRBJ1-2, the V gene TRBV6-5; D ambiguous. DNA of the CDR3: TGTGCCAGCAGCCCAGACATACTTCTGAACTATGGCTACACCTTC. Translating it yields CASSPDILLNYGYTF.